This T cell receptor (beta chain) emerged from a study of T cell repertoires in cytomegalovirus infection. Study in general: As its CMV epitopes, the study selected recently identified HLA-C-restricted and well-studied HLA-B-restricted targets.

This clonotype was detected only a few times. Its matching antigen is unknown. MiXCR, run by TCRdb on the reads, gives a single entry per CDR3 protein. The profile shows hundreds of thousands of distinct CDR3 sequences, roughly a third of them singletons. Looked up from germline, CDR1 is LNHDA and CDR2 is SQIVND (reference sequence). V trimming: 6 bases; J trimming: 5 bases; junction bases outside the gene matches: 9. There are 15 residues in the CDR3. The J gene is TRBJ2-7, the V gene TRBV19, with TRBD2 identical over 11 bases. The input for sequencing was cultured PBMCs, taken from culture after CMV antigen stimulation. The sequence derives from a human donor in good health (CMV status not recorded). Some clones in this sample may be carry-over from other donors' samples. In DNA, the CDR3 is TGTGCCAGTAGCCTGGTGATAGCGGGAGGGGACGAGCAGTACTTC. Translation gives CASSLVIAGGDEQYF.